This T cell receptor beta chain is drawn from a study of T cells in Graves' hyperthyroidism and ophthalmopathy. Amplification targeted TCR beta CDR3 regions from RNA transcripts. A set of HTBI primers served as the primers for a first-round RT-PCR of the TCR CDR3. TCRdb reprocessed the multiplex PCR reads with MiXCR, giving one entry per CDR3 protein. The sample shows under 750,000 distinct CDR3 sequences, approximately 19% of them seen only once. There are 16 residues in the CDR3. J was trimmed by 2 bases and V by 3 bases; bases with no gene match: 6. The V gene's germline CDR1 is WNHNN and CDR2 SYGVQD (reference sequence). This clonotype was seen repeatedly, ten times or more.

The receptor comes from a woman in her forties or fifties with Graves' hyperthyroidism that later progressed to Graves' ophthalmopathy. Material for sequencing was blood. This rearrangement joins TRBV10-1 to TRBJ2-2; 7 nucleotides align to TRBD2. CDR3 sequence reads: CASSDPSGANTGELFF. CDR3 nucleotide sequence: TGCGCCAGCAGTGATCCCAGCGGGGCCAACACCGGGGAGCTGTTTTTT.